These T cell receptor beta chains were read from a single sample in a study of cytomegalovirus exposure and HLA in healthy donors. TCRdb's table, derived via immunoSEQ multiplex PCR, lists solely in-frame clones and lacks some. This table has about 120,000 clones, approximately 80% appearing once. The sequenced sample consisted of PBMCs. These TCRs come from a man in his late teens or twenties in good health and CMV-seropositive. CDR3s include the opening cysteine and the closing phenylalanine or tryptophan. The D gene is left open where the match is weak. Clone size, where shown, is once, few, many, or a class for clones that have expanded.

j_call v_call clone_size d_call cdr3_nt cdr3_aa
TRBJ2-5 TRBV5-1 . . TGCGCCAGCAGCGTCGCGGGACGGGAGACCCAGTACTTC CASSVAGRETQYF
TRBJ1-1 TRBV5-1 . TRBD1 TGCGCCAGCAGCTTGGGTGGGACAGGGTCGGGTAACACTGAAGCTTTCTTT CASSLGGTGSGNTEAFF
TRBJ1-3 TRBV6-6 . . TGTGCCAGCAGTTACTCTTTTCAGGGGACTGGAAACACCATATATTTT CASSYSFQGTGNTIYF
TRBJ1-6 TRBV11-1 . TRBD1 TGTGCCAGCAGCTTAGGGACAGGGTTTTCACCCCTCCACTTT CASSLGTGFSPLHF
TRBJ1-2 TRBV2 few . TGTGCCAGCAGGAGCCAGGGAAACTATGGCTACACCTTC CASRSQGNYGYTF
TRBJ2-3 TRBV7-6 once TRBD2 TGTGCCAGCAGCTTAAAGAGCGGGGGGGCTAACGCAGATACGCAGTATTTT CASSLKSGGANADTQYF
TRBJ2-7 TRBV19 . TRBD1 TGTGCCAGTAGTACAGAGGACAGGGCCACTTACGAGCAGTACTTC CASSTEDRATYEQYF
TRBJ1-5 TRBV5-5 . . TGTGCCAGCAGCTTTTCAGGGGCAGGGACACGTCGGCAGCCCCAGCATTTT CASSFSGAGTRRQPQHF
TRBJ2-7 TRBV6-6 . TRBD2 TGTGCCAGCAGTTCCCCTAGCGGGAGGCCGGGAGAGCAGTACTTC CASSSPSGRPGEQYF
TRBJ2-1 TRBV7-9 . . TGTGCCAGCTCCCCCCTAGGCGGTGAGCAGTTCTTC CASSPLGGEQFF
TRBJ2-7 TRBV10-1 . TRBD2 TGCGCCAGCAGTGAGTCATTGAGGGGACTAGCGGGCCTATACGAGCAGTACTTC CASSESLRGLAGLYEQYF
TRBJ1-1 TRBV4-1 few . TGCGCCAGCAGTCCGGACATTCCCAGAAACACTGAAGCTTTCTTT CASSPDIPRNTEAFF
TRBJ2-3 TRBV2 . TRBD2 TGTGCCAGCAGTGATGGCGGGGGGATTAGGGATACGCAGTATTTT CASSDGGGIRDTQYF
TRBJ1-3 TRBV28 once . TGTGCCAGCAGATCCACAGGGAACTCTGGAAACACCATATATTTT CASRSTGNSGNTIYF